The present entry profiles one T cell receptor beta chain with its context. This clone's antigen is unknown. Base qualities were left out, and no much larger clone turns up one base away. This sample stems from a study of T cell responses to AZD1222 COVID-19 vaccine (dated by TCRdb to 2020 to 2022). Regarding the study in general: AZD1222 recipients given second doses at about 4 weeks or at about 12 weeks were pooled, since spike-specific TCR depth and breadth were not found to differ between the two schedules. Trial participants were enrolled by age into 18-55, 56-69 and 70-plus year subgroups, with about 150, 27 and 61 TCR-sequenced participants respectively. TCR sequencing was performed for 230 to 250 trial participants, of whom roughly 200 were given two doses of AZD1222 and approximately 25 were given two doses of MenACWY control vaccine. Overall study outcomes, separate from this receptor: Nearly half of unique spike-specific TCRs reportedly recognized epitopes outside regions mutated in the B.1.351 and B.1.1.7 variants. Participants were mostly white British, with more females than males. The authors suggested clonal diversity may have been underestimated. Conclusions about previously exposed vaccinees were limited because only a handful of AZD1222 recipients were SARS-CoV-2 seropositive at baseline. In the small 56-69-year group, the increase in depth fell short of significance, most likely because of low power. Because no samples from the day 14 peak response were available, repertoires could be characterized only after the peak T cell response. The whole spike protein was spanned by vaccine-associated CD4 TCRs, and dominant responses were seen in regions 160-218 and 743-854. A significant rise in spike-specific TCR breadth and depth was observed after two AZD1222 doses relative to day 0 and relative to MenACWY recipients.

The time point label, read with the paper, signifies: baseline before first vaccination. The vaccinee samples were drawn from two UK trials, COV001 and COV002, one of which was a single-blind randomized controlled phase 2/3 trial testing AZD1222 (ChAdOx1 nCoV-19) in healthy adults. For TCRbeta chain sequencing, PBMC samples were collected from trial participants at day 0 and at day 28 after the second dose. The CDR3 regions of human TCRbeta chains were analyzed by immunosequencing. The study's processing was this. Repertoire TCRs were matched against a reference library of SARS-CoV-2-specific TCRs generated with the MIRA antigen-specificity platform. Breadth was defined as the fraction of unique TCRs that were SARS-CoV-2-associated, and depth was defined as the fraction of total T cells that were SARS-CoV-2-associated. Each spike-specific TCR was assigned to its reactive spike region and to a CD4 or CD8 class using the MIRA data. Log10-transformed breadth and depth values were compared by one-way ANOVA with Sidak's multiple comparisons tests. This immuneACCESS table, as held by TCRdb, lists in-frame sequences with V and J called but not all clones. Of the missing ones, under half trace to an unresolved V gene in checked studies; the others have no known cause. V, J and clone size reflect that table, while D and trimming were determined from the DNA. The sample profile shows about 170,000 clones; 87% of them were found once. About 3% of the sample is taken by the ten largest.

CDR1 and CDR2 were assigned from the germline V gene as MNHEY and SVGAGI. CDR3 length: 15 amino acids, cysteine to phenylalanine. Here the CDR3 DNA is all that survives: 45 bases in frame from base 1. V and J lose 6 bases and 7 bases, and a span of 19 bases separates them. The TCR comes from an adult in good health. The material was peripheral blood, obtained on day 0 of AZD1222 vaccination. The rearrangement combines TRBV6-5 with TRBJ1-5; a tentative D match to TRBD1 spans 6 bases. CDR3 protein: CASSRGSPRGQPQHF. The DNA reads TGTGCCAGCAGCCGGGGGTCGCCAAGGGGGCAGCCCCAGCATTTT.